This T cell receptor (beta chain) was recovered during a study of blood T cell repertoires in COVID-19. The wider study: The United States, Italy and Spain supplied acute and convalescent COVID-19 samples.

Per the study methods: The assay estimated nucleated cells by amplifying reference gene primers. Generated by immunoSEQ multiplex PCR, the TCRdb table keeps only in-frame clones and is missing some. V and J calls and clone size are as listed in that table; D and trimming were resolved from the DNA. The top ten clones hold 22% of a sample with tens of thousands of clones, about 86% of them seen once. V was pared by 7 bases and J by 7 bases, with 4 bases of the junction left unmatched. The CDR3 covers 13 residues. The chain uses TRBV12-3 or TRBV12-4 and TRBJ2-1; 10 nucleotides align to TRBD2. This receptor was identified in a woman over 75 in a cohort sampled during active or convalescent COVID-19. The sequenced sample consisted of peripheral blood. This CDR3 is CASTLAGENEQFF. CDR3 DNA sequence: TGTGCCAGCACCCTAGCGGGAGAGAATGAGCAGTTCTTC.